The clone carrying this T cell receptor (beta chain) occurred once. Its antigen is currently unknown. The data originate from a study of T-cell reconstitution after alpha-beta-depleted transplantation in children. Study results and limitations: Day-60 TCRbeta diversity that was high in some patients was derived from surviving recipient T cells and thymic progenitors.

With V trimmed by 6 bases and J by 2 bases, 7 bases remained unmatched. This CDR3 spans 15 amino acids. Looked up from germline, CDR1 is SGDLS and CDR2 is YYNGEE. Unique molecular identifiers were incorporated when the TCRbeta library was constructed. TCRdb recomputed calls from the PCR reads with MiXCR, one row per CDR3 protein. The sample contains approximately 800,000 distinct CDR3 sequences, approximately 15% of which appear only once. Source: PBMCs, mostly from graft donor cells, taken 360 days after TCRalphabeta/CD19-depleted stem cell transplant. This sequence was found in a male patient aged 10-17 years who had a stem cell transplant for acute lymphoblastic leukemia, so the T cells may come from the graft donor. The J gene is TRBJ2-3, the V gene TRBV9, with 9 bases that match TRBD2. In DNA, the CDR3 is TGTGCCAGCACGCAGGGACTAGCAGCCACAGATACGCAGTATTTT. Its protein is CASTQGLAATDTQYF.